The T cell receptor beta chain described here comes from a study of T cell changes during pregnancy in multiple sclerosis (dated by TCRdb to between 2018 and 2020). About the study as a whole: In women with multiple sclerosis, the researchers looked at how the T cell repertoire shifted as pregnancy progressed.

The library came from the immunoSEQ multiplex PCR assay. TCRdb limited this immuneACCESS table to in-frame rearrangements with V and J called. A share of clones is missing; checked studies link under half to unresolved V genes, and the rest is unexplained. In all, the sample holds 60,000 or so clones, and 90% of those were seen once. The biggest ten clones account for about 2.1% of the sample. CDR1 and CDR2 are drawn from the germline V gene: MNHNS, SASEGT. Taken from cysteine to phenylalanine, the CDR3 has 14 residues. This entry keeps only the CDR3 DNA: 42 bases, framed from base 1. Germline trimming: 7 bases from V, 0 bases from J; junction bases outside gene matches: 3. Comment on this clone: Its antigen specificity is not known. Base qualities are not at hand, and no much larger clone is one base apart.

The rearranged segments are TRBV6-1 and TRBJ1-3; 7 bases in the middle match TRBD1. The sequence came from a female donor in good health, enrolled as a control in a pregnancy study. The sample in question was peripheral blood, obtained in the second trimester of pregnancy. The CDR3 protein is CASTPGGSGNTIYF. The nucleotides are TGTGCCAGCACCCCAGGGGGCTCTGGAAACACCATATATTTT.